This TCR beta chain was found in a study of response to subunit inactivated influenza vaccine. Study-wide findings and caveats: That few new T cells are recruited by each seasonal influenza vaccination was the authors' suggestion.

The sample holds a few counts of this clonotype. Its antigen is not identified. TCRdb analysed the RT-PCR reads with MiXCR anew, one entry per CDR3 protein. Counted here are over 800,000 distinct CDR3 sequences, over 20% occurring once; the ten biggest clones make up 9.5% to 13%. The CDR3 spans 15 residues. In germline, CDR1 is MNHEY, CDR2 SVGAGI. The V gene end was trimmed by 7 bases and the J gene end by 2 bases; junction bases not matched to a gene: 10. This specimen consisted of PBMCs from blood, obtained roughly 5 days after vaccination. The TCR was taken from a middle-aged man who received an inactivated influenza vaccine. The V gene is TRBV6-5, the J gene TRBJ2-5, with TRBD1 matching over 7 bases. The chain's CDR3 is CASIKGAGRQETQYF. CDR3 nucleotide sequence: TGTGCCAGCATTAAGGGGGCAGGTCGGCAAGAGACCCAGTACTTC.